Each of the 26 T cell receptor beta chains below was sequenced from the same sample in a study of shared clonotypes between healthy human individuals. Clones were read by immunoSEQ multiplex PCR, and TCRdb kept only the in-frame ones, dropping some. The sample has about 1.4 million clones, roughly 96% seen once. The sample comprised naive CD4+ T cells sorted from blood. As to subset: CD45RA+ positively selected. Source of these receptors: a man younger than 40 in good health.

The V gene is TRBV6-5, the J gene TRBJ2-7; 9 bases align to TRBD1. CDR1 is MNHEY and CDR2 is SVGAGI in the germline V gene. The CDR3 is made up of 14 amino acids. V dropped 5 bases and J dropped 7; count of bases not matched to a gene: 9. For the CDR3, the DNA is TGTGCCAGCAGTCGGGCGGGACAGGGAGGAGAGCAGTACTTC. Protein: CASSRAGQGGEQYF.

The chain is built from TRBV7-8 and TRBJ1-5; tentative D call: TRBD1 (5 bases). CDR1 is SGHVS, CDR2 FQNEAQ, per germline. The CDR3 spans 16 residues. Deletions cut 5 bases from V and 2 bases from J, with 16 bases between. The CDR3 here is CASSLWALGGNQPQHF. The CDR3 DNA sequence: TGTGCCAGCAGCCTATGGGCCCTGGGGGGCAATCAGCCCCAGCATTTT.

The V gene is TRBV30, the J gene TRBJ1-5; 9 nucleotides match TRBD1. V shed 0 bases, J shed 11 bases, and the junction held 5 bases outside the gene matches. Germline CDR1 is GTSNPN and CDR2 is SVGIG (reference sequence). The CDR3 loop spans 13 amino acids. The chain's CDR3 is CAWSVGTGSAQHF. In DNA, the CDR3 is TGTGCCTGGAGTGTTGGGACAGGGTCAGCCCAGCATTTT.

For this clone: This sample includes further DNA sequences coding for the same CDR3. The chain links TRBV7-9 to TRBJ1-1; D gene ambiguous. This CDR3 has 14 residues. Germline-derived CDR1 and CDR2 are SEHNR and FQNEAQ (reference sequence). Trimming pared 2 bases from V and 2 bases from J, leaving 9 bases between. CDR3: CASSLRTANTEAFF. CDR3 bases: TGTGCCAGCAGCTTAAGGACGGCAAACACTGAAGCTTTCTTT.

This clone was recorded once. The V and J genes are TRBV7-8 and TRBJ2-2; no reliable D call. The germline V and J ends were trimmed by 5 bases and 6 bases, with 22 bases remaining between them. The germline CDR1 and CDR2 sequences are SGHVS and FQNEAQ. The CDR3 is made up of 17 amino acids. The CDR3 reads CASSPFADRRSSGELFF. DNA for the CDR3: TGTGCCAGCAGCCCATTCGCCGATCGGCGATCGTCCGGGGAGCTGTTTTTT.

The J gene is TRBJ2-1, the V gene TRBV15; TRBD2 matches at 10 bases. The V segment lost 5 bases and the J segment 7 bases; nucleotides outside the gene matches: 17. There are 18 residues in the CDR3. Per germline, CDR1 LNHNV and CDR2 YYDKDF (reference sequence). CDR3 nucleotides: TGTGCCACCAGCGAAGAGACCGCTTCTAGCGGGAGTCGAAATGAGCAGTTCTTC. As protein: CATSEETASSGSRNEQFF.

With regard to this clone: Different DNA sequences within this sample yield the same CDR3. The V call is TRBV19, the J call TRBJ2-1; D is unresolved. CDR3 length: 12 residues. Trimming removed 6 bases from V and 6 bases from J, with 9 bases in between. CDR1 and CDR2 from the germline V gene are LNHDA and SQIVND (reference sequence). This chain's CDR3 is CASSRTVNEQFF. The DNA for the CDR3 is TGTGCCAGTAGCCGGACCGTCAATGAGCAGTTCTTC.

Only one count was recorded for this clone. The rearrangement uses TRBV1 and TRBJ2-4. TRBV1 is tagged as a pseudogene. The CDR3 is made up of 16 amino acids. The DNA of the CDR3 is TGCACCAGCAGCCAAGATGGACCACTAGCCAAAAACATTCAGTACTTC. Its protein is CTSSQDGPLAKNIQYF.

The CDR3 region has the DNA TGTGCCATCAGTGGGGGTATGATGACTAATGAAAAACTGTTTTTT. Translated, it gives CAISGGMMTNEKLFF. The V call is TRBV10-3, the J call TRBJ1-4; D gene ambiguous. Germline V lookup: CDR1 ENHRY, CDR2 SYGVKD. This CDR3 has 15 amino acids. The V and J ends lost 4 bases and 2 bases respectively, with 11 bases between them.

This chain joins TRBV2 and TRBJ2-2, with D possibly called TRBD1 or TRBD2 (6 bases each). The CDR3 is made up of 16 amino acids. V gave up 2 bases and J gave up 5 bases, with 15 bases separating them. Germline V gives CDR1 SNHLY, CDR2 FYNNEI. The CDR3 nucleotides read TGTGCCAGCAGTGAAAGGGGGGTTGAAGTAACCGGGGAGCTGTTTTTT. Its protein product is CASSERGVEVTGELFF. Supplemented by reference TRBV2 and TRBJ2-2, the full variable domain reads EPEVTQTPSHQVTQMGQEVILRCVPISNHLYFYWYRQILGQKVEFLVSFYNNEISEKSEIFDDQFSVERPDGSNFTLKIRSTKLEDSAMYFCASSERGVEVTGELFFGEGSRLTVL.

The chain has TRBV5-4 and TRBJ1-2; TRBD1 is a possible D gene (5 bases). The V gene lost 6 bases and the J gene lost 1 base, with 16 bases spanning the gap. This CDR3 comprises 15 residues. Germline V gene lookup returns CDR1 SGHNT and CDR2 YYREEE (reference sequence). In DNA, the CDR3 is TGTGCCAGCACCACTGAGACGAGGGGTAACTATGGCTACACCTTC. It encodes CASTTETRGNYGYTF. Complete variable domain (other parts from reference TRBV5-4 and TRBJ1-2): ETGVTQSPTHLIKTRGQQVTLRCSSQSGHNTVSWYQQALGQGPQFIFQYYREEENGRGNFPPRFSGLQFPNYSSELNVNALELDDSALYLCASTTETRGNYGYTFGSGTRLTVV.

The V and J genes are TRBV14 and TRBJ1-1; a possible D gene is TRBD1 (5 bases). This CDR3 is 14 amino acids long. The ends were cut back, 1 base at V and 0 bases at J, with 6 bases in the middle. CDR1 and CDR2 (germline): SGHDN, FVKESK. CDR3 bases: TGTGCCAGCAGCCAAGGACAGTTGAACACTGAAGCTTTCTTT. Translation: CASSQGQLNTEAFF.

This clone was recorded once. The same CDR3 arises from other DNA sequences in this sample as well. V gene TRBV14 combines with J gene TRBJ2-5; D is unclear. The CDR3 loop spans 11 amino acids. Per germline, CDR1 SGHDN and CDR2 FVKESK. Trimming removed 4 bases from V and 5 bases from J, with 5 bases in between. The CDR3 protein is CASSPGETQYF. Here the CDR3 DNA reads TGTGCCAGCAGCCCTGGTGAGACCCAGTACTTC.

This clone has only one observation. The chain combines TRBV29-1 with TRBJ2-1; no clear D. Germline CDR1 and CDR2: SQVTM and ANQGSEA. The germline V and J ends were trimmed by 5 bases and 7 bases, with 15 bases remaining between them. This CDR3 spans 13 amino acids. The CDR3 DNA reads TGCAGCGTTAACGGACGTTTGATGAATGAGCAGTTCTTC. Translated, it gives CSVNGRLMNEQFF.

The rearrangement uses TRBV7-9 and TRBJ2-6, with D possibly TRBD1 on 6 matching bases. CDR1 and CDR2 (germline): SEHNR, FQNEAQ (reference sequence). Trimming took 0 bases from V and 0 from J, leaving 15 bases between them. The CDR3 spans 19 residues. The DNA of the CDR3 is TGTGCCAGCAGCTTAGCGCGTTCAGGGGTATACTCTGGGGCCAACGTCCTGACTTTC. This sequence encodes CASSLARSGVYSGANVLTF.

This chain joins TRBV5-4 and TRBJ1-2; no firm D call. Trimming removed 0 bases from V and 0 bases from J, with 9 bases in between. The CDR3 spans 15 residues. Per the germline V gene, CDR1 is SGHNT and CDR2 is YYREEE (reference sequence). CDR3 in amino acids: CASSLAYPTNYGYTF. The CDR3 nucleotides are TGTGCCAGCAGCTTGGCCTATCCAACTAACTATGGCTACACCTTC. The entire variable domain, with the rest obtained from reference TRBV5-4 and TRBJ1-2, is as follows: ETGVTQSPTHLIKTRGQQVTLRCSSQSGHNTVSWYQQALGQGPQFIFQYYREEENGRGNFPPRFSGLQFPNYSSELNVNALELDDSALYLCASSLAYPTNYGYTFGSGTRLTVV.

J is TRBJ2-7 and V is TRBV29-1; D might be TRBD2 (5 bases). Trimming cost V 3 bases and J 6 bases, with 18 bases left between them. Germline-derived CDR1 and CDR2 are SQVTM and ANQGSEA. The CDR3 is 14 residues long. The CDR3 nucleotides read TGCAGCGTTGATCAGGAAAGGACCCGGGGCGAGCAGTACTTC. This translates into CSVDQERTRGEQYF.

The chain couples TRBV28 to TRBJ2-5; D might be TRBD2 (6 bases). Trimming pared 9 bases from V and 0 bases from J, leaving 11 bases between. The CDR3 extends over 13 amino acids. Germline-derived CDR1 and CDR2 are MDHEN and SYDVKM. In DNA form, the CDR3 reads TGTGCCAGTATGGCGGGATACCAAGAGACCCAGTACTTC. Protein product: CASMAGYQETQYF.

The chain has TRBV5-1 and TRBJ2-1; D not resolved. The V end lost 0 bases, the J end lost 0 bases, and 7 bases lay between the germline ends. The germline V gene has CDR1 SGHRS and CDR2 YFSETQ. The CDR3 contains 15 residues. CDR3 bases: TGCGCCAGCAGCTTGGGGAGAGTCTCCTACAATGAGCAGTTCTTC. This encodes CASSLGRVSYNEQFF.

The rearrangement uses TRBV21-1 and TRBJ2-2. TRBV21-1 is classified as a pseudogene. CDR3 length equals 15 residues. The DNA of the CDR3 is TGTGCCAGCAGCAAAGGAGGGGTACACACCGGGGAGCTGTTTTTT. This sequence encodes CASSKGGVHTGELFF.

This sequence joins TRBV18 and TRBJ2-3; D gene ambiguous. Trimming cost V 3 bases and J 5 bases, with 12 bases left between them. This CDR3 has 14 amino acids. Germline V gene sequence: CDR1 KGHSH, CDR2 LQKENI. The CDR3: CASSPAGAGDTQYF. The CDR3 DNA follows: TGTGCCAGCTCACCTGCAGGAGCCGGAGATACGCAGTATTTT.

The chain joins TRBV6-6 to TRBJ1-2; D is unclear. The CDR3 is made up of 11 amino acids. Germline CDR1 is MNHNY and CDR2 is SVGAGI (reference sequence). Between the trimmed V and J ends, which lost 7 bases and 6 bases, there was a span of 9 bases. The CDR3 spells CASTPLNGYTF. The CDR3 DNA reads TGTGCCAGCACCCCCTTAAATGGCTACACCTTC.

This clone occurred once. The chain has TRBV10-2 and TRBJ2-3; D remains unclear. The CDR3 extends over 13 amino acids. Germline values: CDR1 WSHSY, CDR2 SAAADI. The CDR3 DNA is TGCTCGCCCGGACCCCCAAGCACAGATACGCAGTATTTT. It is translated as CSPGPPSTDTQYF.

This CDR3 reads CASSYSGPGRKYF. In DNA form, the CDR3 reads TGTGCCAGCAGTTACTCGGGTCCAGGTCGGAAGTACTTC. The gene calls are TRBV6-5 and TRBJ2-7, with D hard to call. Looked up from germline, CDR1 is MNHEY and CDR2 is SVGAGI. CDR3 length: 13 residues. Trimming cost V 0 bases and J 11 bases, with 14 bases left between them.

The chain employs TRBV28 and TRBJ2-7; 10 bases align to TRBD2. This CDR3 spans 15 amino acids. The germline CDR1 and CDR2 sequences are MDHEN and SYDVKM. V lost 4 bases, J lost 7 bases, and 10 bases stayed unmatched. This chain's CDR3 is CASSSPAGGSLEQYF. The CDR3 DNA reads as TGTGCCAGCAGTTCCCCAGCGGGAGGGTCCCTGGAGCAGTACTTC.

V and J are TRBV6-6 and TRBJ1-5; D uncertain. This CDR3 is 13 amino acids long. Germline CDR1 is MNHNY and CDR2 is SVGAGI (reference sequence). Trimming cost V 11 bases and J 1 base, with 12 bases left between them. CDR3 nucleotide sequence: TGTGCCGGCCAGCAGGCGAGCAATCAGCCCCAGCATTTT. This encodes CAGQQASNQPQHF.